The clone carrying this TCR beta chain showed up many times. Antigen specificity is unknown. Unique molecular identifiers were in the cDNA, with template-switch universal primer binding. TCRdb reprocessed the 5' RACE reads with MiXCR, giving one entry per CDR3 protein. Among over 600,000 distinct CDR3 sequences listed, 20% to 25% were seen once. This sample is drawn from a study of identical twins. This CDR3 is built from 13 residues. Deletions cut 1 base from V and 4 bases from J, with 8 bases between. In germline, CDR1 is DFQATT, CDR2 SNEGSKA (reference sequence). Broader study findings: Compared with unrelated sharing, twin-shared out-of-frame alpha sequences had more low-probability sequences. Invariant MAIT and iNKT cells may have partly biased zero-insertion analyses.

This same sample was also part of a study on T cells expressing NK-cell markers.

The chain links TRBV20-1 to TRBJ1-5; D ambiguous. The receptor was isolated from a woman between 18 and 29 years old in good health. The source material was PBMCs. The CDR3 bases are TGCAGTGCTAGAGGGCAGGATAATCAGCCCCAGCATTTT. Its translation: CSARGQDNQPQHF.